The T cell receptor beta chain under discussion was sequenced for a study of cytomegalovirus exposure and HLA in healthy donors. The PCR ran on 60 Vbeta and 13 Jbeta primers. Sequencing was performed with immunoSEQ multiplex PCR; in TCRdb, only in-frame clones are kept and a portion is missing. Among approximately 95,000 clones, around 84% were seen once, and the ten largest hold roughly 3.9%. Notes on this clone: Its antigen remains unknown. This sample includes further DNA sequences coding for the same CDR3.

Germline V CDR1 and CDR2: MNHEY, SMNVEV (reference sequence). This CDR3 spans 13 amino acids. V was trimmed by 2 bases and J by 2 bases, leaving 6 bases between them. Study-wide results and limits: A later analysis linked a missense variant in DCLRE1C to the trimming of TCR beta V and J genes.

The sequence came from a woman aged 40-49 years in good health and CMV-seropositive. J is TRBJ1-2 and V is TRBV27; D gene uncertain. The specimen sequenced was PBMCs. The CDR3 bases are TGTGCCAGCAGTTTAGGCCAGAACTATGGCTACACCTTC. Translation gives CASSLGQNYGYTF.